This record covers a single T cell receptor beta chain. Its target is not known. Other DNA sequences from this sample encode an identical CDR3 as well. Researchers ran the PCR with 60 Vbeta and 13 Jbeta primers. TCRdb keeps only in-frame clones here, not all; method: immunoSEQ multiplex PCR. Here the sample spans 150,000 or so clones, over 75% being singletons. The sample is drawn from a study of cytomegalovirus exposure and HLA in healthy donors. The CDR3 sequence is 14 residues long. Germline V lookup: CDR1 SGDLS, CDR2 YYNGEE. Between the trimmed V and J ends, which lost 0 bases and 1 base, there was a span of 7 bases. Points from the study as a whole: Per a prior analysis, the majority of TCR beta V segments were productive roughly 87% or roughly 30% of the time. Researchers counted 180 or so TCR beta chains as cytomegalovirus-associated. The authors confirmed in vitro that three CMV-associated chains were specific for CMV antigens.

The sample comprised PBMCs. This chain connects TRBV9 to TRBJ1-1; D not resolved. This clonotype was obtained from a man aged 50-60 years in good health and CMV-seronegative. CDR3 bases: TGTGCCAGCAGCGTAGACTCTGGGAACACTGAAGCTTTCTTT. It is translated as CASSVDSGNTEAFF.